This TCR beta chain is drawn from a study of T cells in Graves' hyperthyroidism and ophthalmopathy. Whole-study context: Initial diagnosis, before any treatment, was when peripheral blood was collected. Study-wide results and caveats: Blood shared most expanded thyroid clonotypes above 0.001.

Amplification of TCR beta CDR3 regions was performed using RNA transcripts as template. The study used the HTBI primer set for a first-round RT-PCR of the TCR CDR3. TCRdb recomputed calls from the multiplex PCR reads with MiXCR, one row per CDR3 protein. The sample gives 500,000 or so distinct CDR3 sequences, around 15% of which show up once; 29% is in the top ten. A note on this clonotype: Its antigen is undetermined.

Germline V lookup: CDR1 LGHNA, CDR2 YSLEER. Germline trimming cut 0 bases from V and 3 bases from J; bases unmatched to any gene: 2. This CDR3 is 16 amino acids long. The origin of this receptor is a woman between 25 and 40 years old with Graves' ophthalmopathy. The chain combines TRBV4-3 with TRBJ2-2, with 9 bases lining up with TRBD2. Sequences were obtained from blood. The CDR3 DNA is TGCGCCAGCAGCCAAGAAGTAGCGGGAGACACCGGGGAGCTGTTTTTT. Its protein is CASSQEVAGDTGELFF.